This T cell receptor beta chain was documented in a study of cytomegalovirus exposure and HLA in healthy donors (dated by TCRdb to between 2016 and 2019). General notes on the study: An earlier analysis of under 600 of the donors reported 250 to 300 Gb of sequence data and approximately 110 million unique TCR beta sequences from some 180 million T cells. All discovery cohort repertoires had been generated using a single sequencing platform. Both class I and class II loci were covered by HLA typing, at four-digit resolution. Of the approximately 400 genotyped donors, more than 75% were placed in the genetic ancestry cluster associated with self-reported Caucasian donors. Among some 410 genotyped donors of the cohort, an average of 235,054 unique TCR beta nucleotide sequences were sequenced per donor, around 18% of them non-productive. Donor age, sex, ethnicity and CMV serostatus were collected together with the repertoire data. Rather than drawing on any new phenotypic data, the later analysis identified candidate immune exposures from TCR beta sequences and the way those sequences occurred across donors. Typing coverage varied by locus: 629-630 donors for A, B, C, DRB1 and DQB1; some 520 for DQA1; 606 for DPA1; approximately 470 for DPB1. A separate validation cohort of 100 to 150 different subjects was used in addition to the roughly 700-subject first cohort. Genome-wide SNP genotypes for about 65% of the roughly 670 donors were used in a later genetic analysis, which treated that subset as a discovery cohort. The study used immunosequencing to profile the T cell repertoires of approximately 650 subjects and linked those repertoires to cytomegalovirus serostatus. The aim of the study was to test whether cataloging public T cell receptors could identify signatures of past pathogen exposure. Roughly five DR-DQ haplotypes were handled as single units for association and clustering, since linkage in the cohort was strong. To predict cytomegalovirus infection status, the study brought together high-throughput TCR immunosequencing, statistical association of individual TCRs with disease status, and machine learning. An earlier analysis of 587 of the donors used high-throughput TCR beta sequencing to judge whether each TCR beta V gene segment behaved as functional or pseudogenic. A later analysis re-examined previously published TCR beta repertoires from around 670 donors and added high-resolution HLA genotyping to investigate patterns of TCR occurrence. Approximately 310 gigabases of sequencing data and approximately 93 million unique TCR sequences were included in an early release covering over 600 HLA-typed donors. Findings and caveats that apply to the study as a whole: Because counts were too low, approximately 15 rarely observed V segments, including chromosome 9 orphons, were excluded from the earlier analysis of 587 of the donors. CMV serostatus was the only immune exposure information available for the cohort. In a later genetic analysis, fewer N-insertions in productive TCRs were reported among donors in an Asian-associated ancestry cluster than the roughly 700-donor mean. The sequencing pipeline was judged likely to have produced a cluster of highly shared sequence variants as a technical artifact. A later analysis found that most CMV-associated TCR beta chains appeared HLA-restricted, with HLA associations seemingly driven largely by CMV exposure. In a later analysis, HLA-associated TCR beta chains were found to be more clonally expanded and to have lower generation probabilities than equally common non-associated chains. In a later analysis, TCR association rates were found to vary across HLA loci, with the most associated TCRs seen for DRB1 alleles and the fewest for HLA-C alleles. Several of the top co-occurrence clusters appeared to be linked to parvovirus B19, influenza, CMV and Epstein-Barr virus, according to a later analysis. According to the authors, the approach could potentially be generalized to other disease states and immunological phenotypes. Linkage disequilibrium might explain the correlated functional status among segregating V segments, but an unknown experimental factor could not be excluded. Because HLA typing was missing for some donors at each locus, association tests included only the typed subset. A further reported finding was that TCR beta sequences accurately predicted the HLA-A and HLA-B alleles for most subjects in the first cohort. Presence/absence analyses assumed roughly uniform sequencing depth across donors, an assumption that may not hold. The classifier was reported to diagnose cytomegalovirus status with high specificity and sensitivity in both the original and validation cohorts. In a later analysis, 16,951 TCR beta sequences were associated with specific HLA alleles at a false discovery rate of 0.05. In vitro tests confirmed that three of the cytomegalovirus-associated TCR beta chains recognize cytomegalovirus antigens. A total of some 180 TCR beta chains were listed by the study as associated with cytomegalovirus. Assigning TCR associations to individual alleles was difficult when HLA alleles, especially DR and DQ, strongly co-occurred. A later genetic analysis associated a missense DCLRE1C variant with V-gene and J-gene trimming of TCR beta chains, and an independent cohort replicated the association. An earlier analysis of around 600 of the donors showed that most TCR beta V segments appeared in productive rearrangements either about 90% or about 30% of the time, which broadly matched IMGT annotations. This cohort had only TCR beta chains sequenced, and the lack of alpha or paired-chain data limited which features could be detected. Across donors, most TCR sequences were observed very rarely, whereas some public TCRs were present in many individuals. Because the 87-base-pair reads could not distinguish some IMGT-functional V segments, including TRBV6-2 and TRBV6-3, those segments were excluded.

Library preparation was by the immunoSEQ multiplex PCR assay. For the multiplex PCR, a mixture combining 60 forward primers for TCR Vbeta segments and 13 reverse primers for TCR Jbeta segments was used. The CDR3 region of rearranged TCR beta genes was amplified from genomic DNA by a multiplex PCR assay. Amplified TCR beta libraries were sequenced as 87-base-pair reads on the Illumina HiSeq System. From the authors' description of their analysis: A later analysis tallied roughly 76 million unique TCR beta chains across the 666 repertoires, and around 12 million of those chains were shared by two or more donors. To remove PCR and sequencing errors, raw reads were error-corrected and collapsed into unique sequences using a nearest-neighbor algorithm that merged closely related sequences. CDR3 sequences were aligned to IMGT reference sequences to assign V, D and J gene segments. For a sequence to be retained, at least a six-nucleotide match to both a V gene segment and a J gene segment was required. Rearrangements were classified as productive when the CDR3 lacked stop codons and remained in frame with V and J, and all other rearrangements were classified as non-productive. CDR3 was defined by IMGT convention, running from the second conserved V-encoded cysteine to the conserved J-encoded phenylalanine. The earlier analysis of a few hundred of the donors excluded sequences that lacked an unambiguous match to a single V gene segment. In an earlier analysis of several hundred of the donors, a V segment was called functional when productive rearrangements were above 56.7%, and segregating when the standard deviation between donors exceeded 5%. A statistical classification framework was built to diagnose cytomegalovirus status from the catalog of TCR beta chain sequences. In a later analysis, TCR nucleotide sequences were compared against IMGT/GENE-DB human TR gene sequences so that V and J genes could be assigned. In a later analysis, CDR3 sequences and most-parsimonious VDJ recombination scenarios were assigned using the TCRdist pipeline. In a later analysis, each TCR beta chain was defined by its CDR3 amino acid sequence together with its V-gene family, and reads without a unique V-gene family were excluded. To address suspected cross-contamination and a sequencing artifact, a later analysis removed 550 to 750 highly shared, low-generation-probability nucleotide sequences. In a later analysis, a clonal expansion index was calculated for each public chain from normalized within-repertoire ranks of inferred template counts. In a later analysis, generation probabilities were computed using a VDJ recombination model fitted to out-of-frame rearrangements, and the results were checked against IGoR. A later analysis scored TCR-TCR, TCR-HLA and TCR-CMV co-occurrence with hypergeometric tests, applying a repertoire-size bias correction to TCR pairs. In a later analysis, false discovery rates were estimated by permuting HLA or CMV assignments 20 times. In a later analysis, co-occurring TCRs were grouped using DBSCAN, and TCRdist sequence similarity was added for clustering within HLA-allele-positive subsets. For co-occurrence clustering, repertoires with fewer than 30,000 or more than 120,000 public chains were excluded, along with several repertoires with anomalous nucleotide sharing. TCRdb limited this immuneACCESS table to in-frame rearrangements with V and J called. A share of clones is missing; checked studies link under half to unresolved V genes, and the rest is unexplained. That table supplies the V and J calls and clone size; D and trimming were determined from the DNA. The sample contains about 140,000 clones, approximately 80% of them found a single time. Jointly, the top ten make up 2.4% of the sample.

The cohort was made up of approximately 700 healthy bone marrow donors. At the time of sampling, every cohort member was nominally healthy, though immune exposures that went unrecorded were likely present. The donor was CMV seronegative and was included in the group of approximately 350 seronegative cohort members. A peripheral blood sample was provided by each donor, and peripheral blood mononuclear cells were used for TCR beta sequencing. The Qiagen DNeasy Blood Extraction Kit was used to extract genomic DNA from the blood cell samples. For CDR1 and CDR2, the germline V gene lists SGHDT and YYEEEE. CDR3 length: 17 amino acids, cysteine to phenylalanine. The only DNA kept is the CDR3, 51 bases in frame from the first base. V loses 6 bases of germline sequence and J loses 3 bases, and the interval between the two ends is 22 bases. Remarks on this clone: No antigen is known for it. No base-level quality is on record; no much larger clone is a single base apart.

The rearrangement combines TRBV5-6 with TRBJ2-1; TRBD2 might be the D gene, on 6 matching bases. Sequencing was done on a sample of PBMCs. The origin of this receptor is a man aged 50 to 59 in good health and CMV-seronegative. The DNA reads as follows: TGTGCCAGCACTCACATCCCGTCCGGGACTCACTACAATGAGCAGTTCTTC. It is translated as CASTHIPSGTHYNEQFF. Outside the CDR3, residues come from the reference TRBV5-6 and TRBJ2-1 proteins, so the full variable domain is: DAGVTQSPTHLIKTRGQQVTLRCSPKSGHDTVSWYQQALGQGPQFIFQYYEEEERQRGNFPDRFSGHQFPNYSSELNVNALLLGDSALYLCASTHIPSGTHYNEQFFGPGTRLTVL.